This T cell receptor (beta chain) was captured by sequencing in a study of blood T cell repertoires in COVID-19. Libraries were prepared by immunoSEQ multiplex PCR; TCRdb keeps only in-frame clonotypes and omits some of them. The sample lists 80,000 to 90,000 clones; around nine tenths were seen once. The receptor comes from a man in his forties or fifties with acute or convalescent COVID-19. The specimen was peripheral blood.

The DNA for the CDR3 is TGCGCCAGCAGCCAAATCTGGTTGGAGGATGAGCAGTTCTTC. This encodes CASSQIWLEDEQFF. V gene TRBV5-1 combines with J gene TRBJ2-1; D perhaps matches TRBD2 (5 bases). Germline V gene lookup returns CDR1 SGHRS and CDR2 YFSETQ. Trimming stripped 4 bases from V and 8 bases from J, with 16 bases between. This CDR3 contains 14 residues.